A selection of T cell receptor beta chains follows, all from one sample in a study of T-cell memory formation after mild COVID-19. TCRdb reprocessed the 5' RACE reads with MiXCR, giving one entry per CDR3 protein. The data contain fewer than 15,000 distinct CDR3 sequences, more than 10% of them seen just once; the ten biggest clones take up around half. Sequencing was performed on PBMCs or a T cell subset sorted from them (not recorded which). The receptors stem from an adult woman who had mild COVID-19 (a few samples of this study predate the infection). Cell type and time point are not known. Both conserved end residues are part of each CDR3. A D gene is named only where the DNA matches it firmly. Rows may omit the clone size; those that give it use once, few, many or a size class.

>TRBJ2-1|many|TRBV11-2|TRBD2
TGTGCCAGCAGCTTAGACGAGTGGAGCGGGATGGTTTGGAATGAGCAGTTCTTC
CASSLDEWSGMVWNEQFF
>TRBJ1-2|many|TRBV12-3/TRBV12-4|TRBD1
TGTGCCAGCAGTGCGGACAGGAATGGCTACACCTTC
CASSADRNGYTF
>TRBJ1-1|few|TRBV18|NA
TGTGCCAGCTCACCCGACGCAGGGATAGACACTGAAGCTTTCTTT
CASSPDAGIDTEAFF
>TRBJ2-7|medium-sized|TRBV7-9|NA
TGTGCCAGCAGCTTCGACTATCCGGGGTCGAACGAGCAGTACTTC
CASSFDYPGSNEQYF
>TRBJ2-7|many|TRBV7-6|NA
TGTGCCAGCAGCTTAGGATCGGGAAGGGGCTACGAGCAGTACTTC
CASSLGSGRGYEQYF
>TRBJ2-7|many|TRBV6-2/TRBV6-3|TRBD1
TGTGCCAGCACCCCAGGGGGACAGGGAAGGTCCGAGCAGTACTTC
CASTPGGQGRSEQYF
>TRBJ2-1|many|TRBV24-1|TRBD1
TGTGCCACCAGTGATCGAGGACAGGGCTCTTACAATGAGCAGTTCTTC
CATSDRGQGSYNEQFF
>TRBJ2-5|many|TRBV5-5|NA
TGTGCCAGCAGCTTTGCCGGGTCAGAGACCCAGTACTTC
CASSFAGSETQYF
>TRBJ2-7|many|TRBV27|TRBD2
TGTGCCAGCAGTTTCCTAGCGGGGGTGAGCTCCTACGAGCAGTACTTC
CASSFLAGVSSYEQYF
>TRBJ1-4|many|TRBV20-1|NA
TGCAGTGGAATGGGGGGAACTAATGAAAAACTGTTTTTT
CSGMGGTNEKLFF
>TRBJ2-1|NA|TRBV29-1|TRBD2
TGCAGCGTTGACCCAGCGGGGGCCGCGTACAATGAGCAGTTCTTC
CSVDPAGAAYNEQFF
>TRBJ2-1|many|TRBV6-1|NA
TGTGCCAGCAGTGAAGGAATTCACAATGAGCAGTTCTTC
CASSEGIHNEQFF
>TRBJ2-1|many|TRBV7-9|NA
TGTGCCAGCAGGACAGCGGCTTCTTACAATGAGCAGTTCTTC
CASRTAASYNEQFF
>TRBJ1-5|many|TRBV4-1|NA
TGCGCCAGCAGCGAAGTATGGGGCGAACAGCCCCAGCATTTT
CASSEVWGEQPQHF
>TRBJ2-1|once|TRBV7-2|TRBD1
TGTGCCAGCAGCTCATCCAGGGGGCGCGAGTTCTTC
CASSSSRGREFF
>TRBJ1-4|many|TRBV7-2|NA
TGTGCCAGCAGCTCCACCGTGTCCGGCGCCACTAATGAAAAACTGTTTTTT
CASSSTVSGATNEKLFF
>TRBJ2-7|many|TRBV6-5|NA
TGTGCCAGCAGTGAGGACAGCCCCACCTACGAGCAGTACTTC
CASSEDSPTYEQYF
>TRBJ2-7|many|TRBV5-6|NA
TGTGCCAGCAGTGGCTGGAGGGGGCTTTACGAGCAGTACTTC
CASSGWRGLYEQYF
>TRBJ2-7|many|TRBV6-1|NA
TGTGCCAGCAGTGATAATGGGAGTAGTTACGAGCAGTACTTC
CASSDNGSSYEQYF
>TRBJ2-7|many|TRBV4-3|TRBD2
TGCGCCAGCAGCCCCCCCGGGAGGGCCTACGAGCAGTACTTC
CASSPPGRAYEQYF
>TRBJ1-1|many|TRBV4-1|TRBD1
TGCGCCAGCAGCCAGCTACCGGGACAGGGGAACACTGAAGCTTTCTTT
CASSQLPGQGNTEAFF
>TRBJ2-1|many|TRBV7-6|TRBD2
TGTGCCAGCAGCCAAAGCGGACTAGACTACAATGAGCAGTTCTTC
CASSQSGLDYNEQFF
>TRBJ2-2|many|TRBV5-1|NA
TGCGCCAGCAGCTTTATAGGGGTCGGCACCGGGGAGCTGTTTTTT
CASSFIGVGTGELFF
>TRBJ2-3|many|TRBV11-2|NA
TGTGCCAGCAGCGGGACATTTCTGCATTTT
CASSGTFLHF
>TRBJ2-7|many|TRBV29-1|NA
TGCAGCGTTGTAGCACCCAGCTCCTACGAGCAGTACTTC
CSVVAPSSYEQYF
>TRBJ2-7|medium-sized|TRBV5-1|TRBD1
TGCGCCAGCAGCCTCACCCTGGGACAGGTCTACGAGCAGTACTTC
CASSLTLGQVYEQYF
>TRBJ2-7|many|TRBV30|TRBD1
TGTGCCTGGATGCGGGACAGGGGGTTGTTGGGCTACGAGCAGTACTTC
CAWMRDRGLLGYEQYF
>TRBJ2-7|medium-sized|TRBV7-2|TRBD2
TGTGCCAGCAGCCTGGGACTAGTTCCCTACGAGCAGTACTTC
CASSLGLVPYEQYF
>TRBJ2-3|many|TRBV7-3|NA
TGTGCCAGCAGCCCCGGGGGCAGGGGGTTCACAGATACGCAGTATTTT
CASSPGGRGFTDTQYF
>TRBJ2-7|many|TRBV19|NA
TGTGCCAGTAGTATTGGGCAGGGAGAATACGAGCAGTACTTC
CASSIGQGEYEQYF
>TRBJ1-2|medium-sized|TRBV5-1|NA
TGCGCCAGCAGCTTGTGGGCAGCTAACTATGGCTACACCTTC
CASSLWAANYGYTF
>TRBJ2-7|many|TRBV20-1|NA
TGCAGTGCTAGAGCCCTTACCTACGAGCAGTACTTC
CSARALTYEQYF
>TRBJ2-1|many|TRBV2|NA
TGTGCCAGCAGTTTTACCTACAATGAGCAGTTCTTC
CASSFTYNEQFF
>TRBJ2-7|many|TRBV10-3|NA
TGTGCCATCAGCGAAAACTCCTACGAGCAGTACTTC
CAISENSYEQYF
>TRBJ1-1|medium-sized|TRBV29-1|NA
TGCAGCGTTTCCCCGGCCCAATTTCGGGCTGAAGCTTTCTTT
CSVSPAQFRAEAFF
>TRBJ1-2|few|TRBV19|NA
TGTGCCAGTAGTAGACAGGATTCTAACTATGGCTACACCTTC
CASSRQDSNYGYTF
>TRBJ2-7|few|TRBV9|NA
TGTGCCAGCAGCGTAGAGGGCTACGAGCAGTACTTC
CASSVEGYEQYF
>TRBJ2-7|many|TRBV20-1|NA
TGCAGTGCTAGTTTCGGCAGGGAGCGTTCTCGGGAGCAGTACTTC
CSASFGRERSREQYF
>TRBJ2-1|many|TRBV4-3|TRBD2
TGCGCCAGCAGCCAGCAACTAGCGGGAGCATCCAATGAGCAGTTCTTC
CASSQQLAGASNEQFF
>TRBJ2-6|many|TRBV12-3/TRBV12-4|TRBD1
TGTGCCAGCAGTTACGTACCCCGGGACAGGGGCTCCGCTGGGGCCAACGTCCTGACTTTC
CASSYVPRDRGSAGANVLTF
>TRBJ1-2|NA|TRBV7-2|NA
TGTGCCAGCAGCTCTAACTATGGCTACACCTTC
CASSSNYGYTF
>TRBJ1-2|many|TRBV14|TRBD1
TGTGCCAGCAGCCAAGGGGGACAGGGGAAGAACCATGGCTACACCTTC
CASSQGGQGKNHGYTF
>TRBJ1-5|many|TRBV21-1|NA
TGTGCCAGCAGCAAAGGCAGGGATAGCAATCAGCCCCAGCATTTT
CASSKGRDSNQPQHF
>TRBJ1-4|many|TRBV12-3/TRBV12-4|NA
TGTGCCAGCAGAAAAGAGCAGGCCAAGAATGAAAAACTGTTTTTT
CASRKEQAKNEKLFF
>TRBJ1-2|many|TRBV6-5|NA
TGTGCCAGCAGTTACGTAAAGGGATCTAACTATGGCTACACCTTC
CASSYVKGSNYGYTF
>TRBJ2-1|many|TRBV24-1|TRBD1
TGTGCCACCAGTGATTTGCAGACAGGGGGGAATGAGCAGTTCTTC
CATSDLQTGGNEQFF